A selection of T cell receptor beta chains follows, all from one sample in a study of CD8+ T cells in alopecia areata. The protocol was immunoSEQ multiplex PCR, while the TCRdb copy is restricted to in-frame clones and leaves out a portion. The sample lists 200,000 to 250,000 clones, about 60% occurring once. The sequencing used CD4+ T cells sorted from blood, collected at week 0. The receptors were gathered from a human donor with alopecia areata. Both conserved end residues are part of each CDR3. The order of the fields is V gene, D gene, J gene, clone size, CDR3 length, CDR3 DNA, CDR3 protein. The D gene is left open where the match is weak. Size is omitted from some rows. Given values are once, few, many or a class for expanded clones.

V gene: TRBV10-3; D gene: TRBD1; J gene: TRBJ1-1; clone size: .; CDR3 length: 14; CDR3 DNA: TGTGCCATCAGTGAGGGACAGGGTGGTACTGAAGCTTTCTTT; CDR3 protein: CAISEGQGGTEAFF
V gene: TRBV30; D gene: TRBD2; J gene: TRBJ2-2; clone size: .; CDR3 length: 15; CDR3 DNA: TGTGCCTGGAGATTAGCGGGCACGAACACCGGGGAGCTGTTTTTT; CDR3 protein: CAWRLAGTNTGELFF
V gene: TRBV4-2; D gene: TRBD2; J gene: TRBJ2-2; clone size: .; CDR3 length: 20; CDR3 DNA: TGTGCCAGCAGCCAGTTACTAGCGGGGGACGAGACCTTCCGCACCGGGGAGCTGTTTTTT; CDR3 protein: CASSQLLAGDETFRTGELFF
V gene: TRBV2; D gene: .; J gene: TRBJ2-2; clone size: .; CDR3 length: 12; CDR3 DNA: TGTGCCAGCAGATTGAACACCGGGGAGCTGTTTTTT; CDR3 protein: CASRLNTGELFF
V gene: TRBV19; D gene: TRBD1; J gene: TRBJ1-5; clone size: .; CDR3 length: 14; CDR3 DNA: TGTGCCAGTAGCCAAGGGACAGAGAATCAGCCCCAGCATTTT; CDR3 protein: CASSQGTENQPQHF
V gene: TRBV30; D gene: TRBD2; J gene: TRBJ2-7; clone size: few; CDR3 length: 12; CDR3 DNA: TGTGCCTGGAGTGACCCGGGACTAGGGGAGTACTTC; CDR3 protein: CAWSDPGLGEYF
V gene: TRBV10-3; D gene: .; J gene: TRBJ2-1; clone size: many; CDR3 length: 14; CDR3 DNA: TGTGCCATCGGGATGACTACTTCCTACAATGAGCAGTTCTTC; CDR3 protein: CAIGMTTSYNEQFF
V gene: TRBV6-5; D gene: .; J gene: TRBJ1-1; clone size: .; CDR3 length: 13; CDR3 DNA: TGTGCCAGCAGTTACTCAGCACGAAACGGAGCTTTCTTT; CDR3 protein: CASSYSARNGAFF
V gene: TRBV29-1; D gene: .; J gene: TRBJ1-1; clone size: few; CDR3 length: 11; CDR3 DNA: TGCAGCGTTGCCGCGAACACTGAAGCTTTCTTT; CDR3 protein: CSVAANTEAFF
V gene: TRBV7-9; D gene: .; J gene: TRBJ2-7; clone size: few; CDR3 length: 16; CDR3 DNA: TGTGCCAGCAGCTTAGCGCCTAGGCGGGGACCCTACGAGCAGTACTTC; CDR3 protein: CASSLAPRRGPYEQYF
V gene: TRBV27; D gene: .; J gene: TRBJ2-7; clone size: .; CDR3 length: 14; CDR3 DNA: TGTGCCAGCAGTATATTTCCCGGGACCTACGAGCAGTACTTC; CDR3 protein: CASSIFPGTYEQYF
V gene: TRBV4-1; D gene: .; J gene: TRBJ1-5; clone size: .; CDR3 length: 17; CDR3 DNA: TGCGCCAGCAGCCAAGTGGCCAGGACAGATAGCAATCAGCCCCAGCATTTT; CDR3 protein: CASSQVARTDSNQPQHF
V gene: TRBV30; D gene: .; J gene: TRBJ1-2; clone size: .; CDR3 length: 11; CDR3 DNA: TGTGCCTGGAGTGTAGCCTATGGCTACACCTTC; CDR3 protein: CAWSVAYGYTF
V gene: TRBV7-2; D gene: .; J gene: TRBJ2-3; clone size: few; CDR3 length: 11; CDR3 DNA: TGTGCCAGCAGCTTTTTTGGGACGCAGTATTTT; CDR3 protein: CASSFFGTQYF
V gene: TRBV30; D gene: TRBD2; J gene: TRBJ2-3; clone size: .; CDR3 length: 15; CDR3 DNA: TGTGCCTGGGCCTCGTCGAGCGGGAGGCCAGATACGCAGTATTTT; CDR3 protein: CAWASSSGRPDTQYF
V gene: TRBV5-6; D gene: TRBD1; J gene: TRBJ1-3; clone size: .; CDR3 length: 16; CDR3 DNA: TGTGCCAGCAGCTTTCGACAGGGCCTCCGTGGAAACACCATATATTTT; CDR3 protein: CASSFRQGLRGNTIYF
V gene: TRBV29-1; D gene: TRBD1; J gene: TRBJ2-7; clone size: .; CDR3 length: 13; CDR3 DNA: TGCAGCGTTGCGAGCCAGGGGGCCTACGAGCAGTACTTC; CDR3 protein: CSVASQGAYEQYF
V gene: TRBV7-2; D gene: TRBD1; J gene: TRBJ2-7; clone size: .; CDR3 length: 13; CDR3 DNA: TGTGCCAGCACCCGACAGGGTGGCTACGAGCAGTACTTC; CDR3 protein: CASTRQGGYEQYF
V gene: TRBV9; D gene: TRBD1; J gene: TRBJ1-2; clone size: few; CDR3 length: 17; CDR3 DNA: TGTGCCAGCAGCCCCCACCCTTTGACAGGGACCTTCTATGGCTACACCTTC; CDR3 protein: CASSPHPLTGTFYGYTF
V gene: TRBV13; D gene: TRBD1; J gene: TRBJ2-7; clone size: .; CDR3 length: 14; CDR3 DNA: TGTGCCAGCAGATATAGACAGGGCTCCCACGAGCAGTACTTC; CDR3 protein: CASRYRQGSHEQYF
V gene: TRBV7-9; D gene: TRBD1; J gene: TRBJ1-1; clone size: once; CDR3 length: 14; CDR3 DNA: TGTGCCAGCAGCACCGGACAGGGGAACACTGAAGCTTTCTTT; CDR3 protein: CASSTGQGNTEAFF
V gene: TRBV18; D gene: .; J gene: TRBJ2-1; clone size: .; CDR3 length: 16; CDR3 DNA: TGTGCCAGCTCACCACTGACAGGCAGATCCTACAATGAGCAGTTCTTC; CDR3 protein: CASSPLTGRSYNEQFF
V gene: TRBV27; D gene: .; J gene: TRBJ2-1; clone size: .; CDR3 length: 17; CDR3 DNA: TGTGCCAGCAGTTTACTGCAGCCGTCCTTAACCTACAATGAGCAGTTCTTC; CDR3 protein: CASSLLQPSLTYNEQFF
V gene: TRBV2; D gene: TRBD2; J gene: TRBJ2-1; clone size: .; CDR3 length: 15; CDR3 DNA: TGTGCCAGCCACTCCGGGACTAGCGGGATCAATGAGCAGTTCTTC; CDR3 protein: CASHSGTSGINEQFF
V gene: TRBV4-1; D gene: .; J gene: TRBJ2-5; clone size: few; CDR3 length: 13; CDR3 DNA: TGCGCCAGCAGCCGGTGGACCGAAGAGACCCAGTACTTC; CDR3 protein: CASSRWTEETQYF
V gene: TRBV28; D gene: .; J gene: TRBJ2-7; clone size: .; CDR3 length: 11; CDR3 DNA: TGTGCCAGCAGTTTAAGAAACGAGCAGTACTTC; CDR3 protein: CASSLRNEQYF